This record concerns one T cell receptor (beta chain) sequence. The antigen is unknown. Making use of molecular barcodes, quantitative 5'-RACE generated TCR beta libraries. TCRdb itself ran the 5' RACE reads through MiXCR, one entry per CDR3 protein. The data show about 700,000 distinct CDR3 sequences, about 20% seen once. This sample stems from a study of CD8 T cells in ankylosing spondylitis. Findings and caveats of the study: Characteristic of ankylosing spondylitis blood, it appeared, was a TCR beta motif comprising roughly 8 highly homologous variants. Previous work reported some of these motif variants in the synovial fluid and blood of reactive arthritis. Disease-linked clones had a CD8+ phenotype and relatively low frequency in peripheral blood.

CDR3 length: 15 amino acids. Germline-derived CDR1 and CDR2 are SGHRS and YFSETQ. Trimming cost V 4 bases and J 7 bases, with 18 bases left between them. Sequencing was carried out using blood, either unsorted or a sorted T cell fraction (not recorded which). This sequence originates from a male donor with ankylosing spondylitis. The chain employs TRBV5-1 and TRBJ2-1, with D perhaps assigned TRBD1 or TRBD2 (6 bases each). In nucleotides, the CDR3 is TGCGCCAGCAGCCAAGGGGGGTCTGGGGGGAATGAGCAGTTCTTC. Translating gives CASSQGGSGGNEQFF. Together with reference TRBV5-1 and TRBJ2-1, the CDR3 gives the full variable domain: KAGVTQTPRYLIKTRGQQVTLSCSPISGHRSVSWYQQTPGQGLQFLFEYFSETQRNKGNFPGRFSGRQFSNSRSEMNVSTLELGDSALYLCASSQGGSGGNEQFFGPGTRLTVL.